Listed below are T cell receptor beta chains from one sample, sequenced in a study of blood T cells in healthy people across ages. TCRdb ran MiXCR on the 5' RACE reads and lists one entry per CDR3 protein. The repertoire holds over a million distinct CDR3 sequences, 55% to 75% seen once, with 5.5% to 8% in the top ten. Specimen: blood. These receptors originate from a man aged 18-30 years in good health. Each CDR3 is given with its conserved first and last residue. D genes are given only for firm matches. Some rows mark clone size as missing; the rest say once, few, many or name a class of expanded clone.

clone_size j_call v_call d_call cdr3_nt cdr3_aa
few TRBJ1-5 TRBV12-3/TRBV12-4 - TGTGCCAGCAGTCCAAGGTGGGGCAATCAGCCCCAGCATTTT CASSPRWGNQPQHF
- TRBJ2-7 TRBV10-3 - TGTGCCATCAGTGACAGGCAGGGGGGATACTACGAGCAGTACTTC CAISDRQGGYYEQYF
- TRBJ2-1 TRBV11-2 TRBD1 TGTGCCAGCAGCGTCTCCGGGACAGGGTACACGAGGGAGCAGTTCTTC CASSVSGTGYTREQFF
- TRBJ2-3 TRBV12-3/TRBV12-4 TRBD2 TGTGCCAGCAGTTTTCTAGCGGTTAGATCTAGCACAGATACGCAGTATTTT CASSFLAVRSSTDTQYF
few TRBJ1-1 TRBV27 - TGTGCCAGCAGTGTGGACAGTAACACTGAAGCTTTCTTT CASSVDSNTEAFF
few TRBJ2-3 TRBV5-1 - TGCGCCAGCAGCTCAGGGGGGCGCCAGACCACAGATACGCAGTATTTT CASSSGGRQTTDTQYF
- TRBJ1-2 TRBV20-1 - TGCAGTGCCAAGACTCCGGAGGGCTATGGCTACACCTTC CSAKTPEGYGYTF
- TRBJ2-7 TRBV20-1 TRBD1 TGCAGTGCTAGATTGGACAGGGGGCGCGAGCAGTACTTC CSARLDRGREQYF
few TRBJ2-6 TRBV24-1 - TGTGCCACCAGTGACCCAGGGGGGGCCCGTAACTCTGGGGCCAACGTCCTGACTTTC CATSDPGGARNSGANVLTF
- TRBJ1-2 TRBV29-1 - TGCAGCGTGGTCGAAGGGGGAGGAAACTATGGCTACACCTTC CSVVEGGGNYGYTF
once TRBJ2-1 TRBV12-5 TRBD2 TGTGCTAGTGGTTTCGTAGCGGGAGTGGCCAATGAGCAGTTCTTC CASGFVAGVANEQFF
many TRBJ2-7 TRBV5-6 - TGTGCCAGCACCAAGTCCCTAGACGGAACCTACGAGCAGTACTTC CASTKSLDGTYEQYF
- TRBJ2-7 TRBV7-9 - TGTGCCAGCAGCCTTTGGGGGGCCGAGCAGTACTTC CASSLWGAEQYF
- TRBJ1-2 TRBV20-1 TRBD1 TGCAGTGCTATTGAAGGGGGCGCAGGCTATGGCTACACCTTC CSAIEGGAGYGYTF
- TRBJ1-1 TRBV10-3 TRBD1 TGTGCCATCAGCGCCGGGACAGCGAACACTGAAGCTTTCTTT CAISAGTANTEAFF
many TRBJ2-3 TRBV10-1 - TGCGCCAGCAGTGTAACAAGGAGTCCAGATACGCAGTATTTT CASSVTRSPDTQYF
- TRBJ1-5 TRBV20-1 - TGCAGTGCTAGTAAGGTCGGGGAAGCTAATCAGCCCCAGCATTTT CSASKVGEANQPQHF
- TRBJ2-3 TRBV13 - TGTGCCAGCAGCCACAGCTACGGCGATACGCAGTATTTT CASSHSYGDTQYF
- TRBJ2-7 TRBV7-9 - TGTGCCAGCAGCCGTGGGCCTCAAACCGAGTCCTACGAGCAGTACTTC CASSRGPQTESYEQYF
- TRBJ2-1 TRBV10-1 TRBD2 TGCGCCAGCAGTGACAGTTTCCCGACTAGCGGGAGGAGGGATGAGCAGTTCTTC CASSDSFPTSGRRDEQFF
few TRBJ2-3 TRBV20-1 - TGCAGTGCTAGAGATCCATACCTTACAGATACGCAGTATTTT CSARDPYLTDTQYF
once TRBJ2-7 TRBV20-1 - TGCAGTGCTAGTCAAGGGTTAAGATACGAGCAGTACTTC CSASQGLRYEQYF
once TRBJ2-1 TRBV12-3/TRBV12-4 TRBD2 TGTGCCAGCAGTCGGCGGACTAGCGGGGGTCGTAAAGAGCAGTTCTTC CASSRRTSGGRKEQFF
few TRBJ1-1 TRBV20-1 - TGCAGTGCTAACTTCGGGGTACTCCTAAATCTGGCTTTCTTT CSANFGVLLNLAFF
- TRBJ2-3 TRBV10-1 - TGCGCCAGCAGGAGGACCGGGGCCCCCACAGATACGCAGTATTTT CASRRTGAPTDTQYF
- TRBJ2-1 TRBV28 - TGTGCCAGCAGTGGCCGGCGAGAGCAGTTCTTC CASSGRREQFF
- TRBJ2-7 TRBV7-2 - TGTGCCAGCATCTTTACTCCGGGGGGCCAGTACTTC CASIFTPGGQYF
- TRBJ2-2 TRBV4-1 - TGCGCCAGCAGCCAGCAACAAATCACCGGGGAGCTGTTTTTT CASSQQQITGELFF
- TRBJ1-2 TRBV29-1 TRBD1 TGCAGCGTTGAAAGGACAGGGAACTATGGCTACACCTTC CSVERTGNYGYTF
- TRBJ2-3 TRBV27 - TGTGCCAGCAGGCCCCTTGCGGGAGAGGGGGGTAGCACAGATACGCAGTATTTT CASRPLAGEGGSTDTQYF
few TRBJ2-3 TRBV12-3/TRBV12-4 TRBD2 TGTGCCAGCAGTTTAACGGGGGGTTTGGATACGCAGTATTTT CASSLTGGLDTQYF
once TRBJ2-3 TRBV10-2 - TGCGCCAGCAATGGTGTATTACCAAACACAGATACGCAGTATTTT CASNGVLPNTDTQYF
- TRBJ2-7 TRBV2 TRBD1 TGTGCCAGCACTCATCCGGGACAGAGCTCCTACGAGCAGTACTTC CASTHPGQSSYEQYF
- TRBJ2-7 TRBV12-3/TRBV12-4 TRBD2 TGTGCCAGCAGACGTGGACTAGCGGGTTACAATGAGCAGTACTTC CASRRGLAGYNEQYF
- TRBJ2-7 TRBV6-2/TRBV6-3 - TGTGCCACCGAAGGACGGGGTCAATCCTACGAGCAGTACTTC CATEGRGQSYEQYF
few TRBJ2-2 TRBV6-5 - TGTGCCACCTCTACAGGGTGGAACACCGGGGAGCTGTTTTTT CATSTGWNTGELFF
few TRBJ2-1 TRBV29-1 TRBD2 TGCAGCGTTGGTGGGGGGATACGGGGGGGGATCAATGAGCAGTTCTTC CSVGGGIRGGINEQFF
few TRBJ1-1 TRBV4-1 - TGCGCCAGCAGCCAGGGGCAGGGCCCGAACACTGAAGCTTTCTTT CASSQGQGPNTEAFF
- TRBJ2-5 TRBV15 TRBD1 TGTGCCACCATCGCTACAGGGGAAGAGACCCAGTACTTC CATIATGEETQYF
- TRBJ1-2 TRBV6-5 - TGTGCCAGCAGGGAGCAGCCAGGGGCTCATTATGGCTTCACCTTC CASREQPGAHYGFTF